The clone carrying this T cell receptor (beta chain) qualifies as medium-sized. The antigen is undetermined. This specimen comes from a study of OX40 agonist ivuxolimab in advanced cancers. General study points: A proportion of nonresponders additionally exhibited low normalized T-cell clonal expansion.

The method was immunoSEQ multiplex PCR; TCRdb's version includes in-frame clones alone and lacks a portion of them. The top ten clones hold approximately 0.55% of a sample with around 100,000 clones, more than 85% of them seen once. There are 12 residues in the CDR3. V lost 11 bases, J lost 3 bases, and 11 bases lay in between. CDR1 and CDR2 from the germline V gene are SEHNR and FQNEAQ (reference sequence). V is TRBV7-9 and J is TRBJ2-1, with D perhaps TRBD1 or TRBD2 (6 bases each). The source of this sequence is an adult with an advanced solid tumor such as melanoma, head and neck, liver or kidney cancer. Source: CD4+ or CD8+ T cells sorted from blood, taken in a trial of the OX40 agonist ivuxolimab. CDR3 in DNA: TGTGCCGGGGGGCCTAGCTACAATGAGCAGTTCTTC. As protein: CAGGPSYNEQFF.